This passage covers 6 T cell receptor beta chains from one sample sequenced in a study of a mutant IDH1 vaccine in newly diagnosed glioma. The sample's time point: week 23, last vaccination. In every dose of vaccine, 300 ug of mutant IDH1 20-mer peptide was given alongside topical imiquimod. Which antigens these TCRs recognize remains unknown. Sequenced by immunoSEQ multiplex PCR; TCRdb stores in-frame clones only, minus some. The sample has 75,000 to 80,000 clones; approximately 85% are singletons. This specimen was PBMCs, taken from a glioma patient whose treatment included an IDH1 peptide vaccine. The receptors stem from a woman between 45 and 65 years old with glioma.

In its sample, this clone was seen once. The V and J genes are TRBV28 and TRBJ2-7; D is perhaps TRBD2 (6 bases). The germline CDR1 and CDR2 sequences are MDHEN and SYDVKM. CDR3 length: 15 amino acids. Trimming left V 1 base short and J 1 base short, with 11 bases between. The CDR3 is CASSLLGTPSYEQYF. The CDR3 DNA reads as TGTGCCAGCAGTTTATTGGGGACTCCTTCCTACGAGCAGTACTTC.

V and J are TRBV30 and TRBJ2-7; 9 nucleotides match TRBD1. CDR1 and CDR2 from the germline V gene are GTSNPN and SVGIG (reference sequence). The trim removed 4 bases at V and 6 bases at J, leaving 7 bases unmatched. This CDR3 comprises 13 residues. The CDR3 here is CAWKWTGALEQYF. The CDR3 DNA is TGTGCCTGGAAGTGGACAGGGGCCCTCGAGCAGTACTTC.

This clone has just a few counts. The chain joins TRBV10-1 to TRBJ1-1; TRBD1 matches at 8 bases. The CDR3 length is 17 residues. CDR1 and CDR2 (germline): WNHNN, SYGVQD (reference sequence). The J segment lost 1 base and the V segment lost 2 bases, leaving 9 bases of the junction unmatched. CDR3 protein: CASSEPRQGARNTEAFF. CDR3 nucleotides: TGCGCCAGCAGTGAGCCTCGGCAGGGGGCCAGGAACACTGAAGCTTTCTTT.

The genes are TRBV2 and TRBJ2-1, with 8 bases matching TRBD2. Trimming at V came to 7 bases and at J to 7 bases, leaving 15 bases not matched to a gene. Germline CDR1 is SNHLY and CDR2 is FYNNEI. The CDR3 spans 16 residues. The CDR3 loop reads CASKRLAGPPRNEQFF. Here the CDR3 DNA reads TGTGCCAGCAAGCGGCTAGCGGGCCCCCCGCGGAATGAGCAGTTCTTC. Supplemented by reference TRBV2 and TRBJ2-1, the full variable domain reads EPEVTQTPSHQVTQMGQEVILRCVPISNHLYFYWYRQILGQKVEFLVSFYNNEISEKSEIFDDQFSVERPDGSNFTLKIRSTKLEDSAMYFCASKRLAGPPRNEQFFGPGTRLTVL.

The chain is built from TRBV4-2 and TRBJ2-1, with D unclear. The CDR3 spans 15 residues. V lost 0 bases to trimming and J lost 3 bases, with 9 bases between them. From germline, CDR1 is LGHNA and CDR2 YNFKEQ. In DNA, the CDR3 is TGTGCCAGCAGCCAAGATCTTTACGGCTACAATGAGCAGTTCTTC. Its translation: CASSQDLYGYNEQFF.

This chain uses TRBV28 with TRBJ1-1; possibly TRBD1 for D (6 bases). V was cut by 6 bases and J by 4 bases, with 15 bases left in between. This CDR3 spans 14 amino acids. Germline V gene sequence: CDR1 MDHEN, CDR2 SYDVKM. The CDR3 sequence: CASRITGSVTEAFF. The CDR3 nucleotides read TGTGCCAGCAGAATTACAGGGTCGGTCACTGAAGCTTTCTTT.